The 25 T cell receptor beta chains listed next were all sequenced from one sample in a study of T cell changes during pregnancy in multiple sclerosis. Assay used: immunoSEQ multiplex PCR; TCRdb lists only in-frame clones, some missing. The data show fewer than 150,000 clones, with about 96% seen just once and 0.4% to 0.5% held by the top ten. Source: peripheral blood, taken after pregnancy. Receptor source: a female donor with multiple sclerosis, enrolled in a pregnancy study.

In this sample, this clone turned up a few times. The chain joins TRBV7-2 to TRBJ2-3; tentatively, D is TRBD2 (5 bases). Germline lookup yields CDR1 SGHTA and CDR2 FQGNSA. V lost 4 bases and J lost 4, with 9 bases in between. The CDR3 extends over 13 amino acids. The CDR3 DNA is TGTGCCAGCAGCTACGGGATCGCAGATACGCAGTATTTT. Its translation: CASSYGIADTQYF.

The V gene is TRBV6-5, the J gene TRBJ1-1; D not certain. V was pared by 6 bases and J by 0 bases, with 8 bases between. The germline V gene has CDR1 MNHEY and CDR2 SVGAGI. The CDR3 is 13 amino acids. Here the CDR3 DNA reads TGTGCCAGCAGCCGGGTCTTGAACACTGAAGCTTTCTTT. This codes for CASSRVLNTEAFF.

V usage is TRBV10-3 and J usage is TRBJ1-2; D not certain. The CDR3 loop spans 12 amino acids. Germline V gene lookup returns CDR1 ENHRY and CDR2 SYGVKD. The V and J ends lost 4 bases and 2 bases respectively, with 5 bases between them. The CDR3, as DNA: TGTGCCATCAGTGGGGCGAACTATGGCTACACCTTC. Protein product: CAISGANYGYTF.

The table lists this clone with a count of one. The chain recombines TRBV19 with TRBJ2-7; TRBD2 is a possible D gene (6 bases). CDR3 length equals 12 residues. Germline values: CDR1 LNHDA, CDR2 SQIVND (reference sequence). Trimming removed 7 bases from V and 6 bases from J, with 13 bases in between. CDR3 nucleotides: TGTGCCAGTAAGCTGGGGGGAGGCGAGCAGTACTTC. Translated, it gives CASKLGGGEQYF.

The chain links TRBV5-1 to TRBJ1-2; 10 bases fit TRBD1. The V and J ends lost 3 bases and 7 bases, in that order; junction bases with no gene match: 0. The CDR3 covers 12 residues. The germline V gene has CDR1 SGHRS and CDR2 YFSETQ. Written as DNA, the CDR3 is TGCGCCAGCAGCTGGGACAGGGGTGGCTACACCTTC. It encodes CASSWDRGGYTF.

As concerns this clone: The junction differs from germline at one of its ends, possibly a read error. This sequence joins TRBV28 and TRBJ1-3; 8 bases line up with TRBD1. Looked up from germline, CDR1 is MDHEN and CDR2 is SYDVKM. CDR3 length equals 14 residues. The CDR3 DNA sequence: TGTGCCAGCAGTTCCTACGGACAGGGAAGCACCATATATTTT. This gives the protein CASSSYGQGSTIYF.

The rearrangement links TRBV5-8 to TRBJ2-7, with unresolved D. This CDR3 has 14 amino acids. Germline V gene data show CDR1 as SGHTS and CDR2 as YDEGEE. The V end was cut by 0 bases, the J end by 2 bases, with 9 bases between. CDR3 nucleotide sequence: TGTGCCAGCAGCTTGGTTAATGGGCCCTACGAGCAGTACTTC. As protein: CASSLVNGPYEQYF.

The chain joins TRBV7-9 to TRBJ2-1; 10 bases fit TRBD1. This CDR3 spans 19 amino acids. The V gene's germline CDR1 is SEHNR and CDR2 FQNEAQ (reference sequence). V shed 5 bases and J 0 bases; nucleotides not matched to a gene: 13. CDR3 sequence reads: CASSPVLGQGSRSYNEQFF. In DNA, the CDR3 is TGTGCCAGCAGCCCCGTCTTGGGACAGGGGTCCCGCTCCTACAATGAGCAGTTCTTC.

Notes on this clone: In the same sample, other DNA sequences code for this CDR3. The chain uses TRBV19 and TRBJ2-3, with 10 bases lining up with TRBD2. Germline V gene data show CDR1 as LNHDA and CDR2 as SQIVND (reference sequence). The V segment lost 1 base and the J segment 3 bases; nucleotides outside the gene matches: 4. This CDR3 comprises 16 residues. The CDR3 is CASSIVASGSTDTQYF. The DNA for the CDR3 is TGTGCCAGTAGTATAGTGGCTAGCGGGAGTACAGATACGCAGTATTTT.

The rearrangement links TRBV6-1 to TRBJ2-7; perhaps TRBD1 as D (5 bases). Deletions cut 3 bases from V and 6 bases from J, with 12 bases between. The CDR3 is 13 residues long. The germline V gene has CDR1 MNHNS and CDR2 SASEGT. The DNA of the CDR3 is TGTGCCAGCAGTGATCTTCAGGGTGGCGAGCAGTACTTC. Residues: CASSDLQGGEQYF.

V and J are TRBV5-6 and TRBJ1-5; TRBD1 agrees at 11 bases. V was clipped by 3 bases and J by 6 bases; unmatched bases: 5. The CDR3 has 15 residues. Per germline, CDR1 SGHDT and CDR2 YYEEEE. The CDR3 spells CASSWGGTGGQPQHF. CDR3 sequence (DNA): TGTGCCAGCAGCTGGGGAGGGACAGGGGGTCAGCCCCAGCATTTT.

The genes are TRBV19 and TRBJ1-1, with D maybe TRBD1 (5 bases). V gave up 7 bases and J gave up 7 bases, with 16 bases separating them. Germline V CDR1 and CDR2: LNHDA, SQIVND (reference sequence). The CDR3 runs 13 residues. CDR3 protein: CASIGVLPIEAFF. The DNA for the CDR3 is TGTGCCAGTATAGGGGTCCTCCCCATTGAAGCTTTCTTT. Full variable domain (outside the CDR3, taken from reference TRBV19 and TRBJ1-1): DGGITQSPKYLFRKEGQNVTLSCEQNLNHDAMYWYRQDPGQGLRLIYYSQIVNDFQKGDIAEGYSVSREKKESFPLTVTSAQKNPTAFYLCASIGVLPIEAFFGQGTRLTVV.

V and J are TRBV19 and TRBJ2-1; 7 bases align to TRBD1. The CDR3 runs to 15 residues. Germline V gene data show CDR1 as LNHDA and CDR2 as SQIVND (reference sequence). The V gene end was trimmed by 1 base and the J gene end by 2 bases; junction bases not matched to a gene: 2. The chain's CDR3 is CASSIGDSPYNEQFF. CDR3 sequence (DNA): TGTGCCAGTAGTATAGGGGACAGCCCCTACAATGAGCAGTTCTTC.

This chain's CDR3 is CASRRQGPTNYGYTF. In DNA form, the CDR3 reads TGTGCCAGTAGGAGACAGGGTCCTACTAACTATGGCTACACCTTC. The rearrangement joins TRBV19 to TRBJ1-2; 7 bases match TRBD1. The CDR3 loop spans 15 amino acids. Germline CDR1 LNHDA, CDR2 SQIVND (reference sequence). The ends lost 6 bases at V and 0 bases at J; junction bases unmatched: 7.

This chain connects TRBV29-1 to TRBJ1-5; the D gene is possibly TRBD1 (5 bases). This CDR3 is built from 15 residues. The ends were cut back, 4 bases at V and 4 bases at J, with 17 bases in the middle. The germline V gene encodes CDR1 SQVTM and CDR2 ANQGSEA. The CDR3, as DNA: TGCAGCGTTGCCTGGGCGGAAGGGGAAAATCAGCCCCAGCATTTT. Translating it yields CSVAWAEGENQPQHF.

The V and J genes are TRBV7-9 and TRBJ2-5; 10 bases fit TRBD1. CDR1 is SEHNR and CDR2 is FQNEAQ in the germline V gene (reference sequence). There are 15 residues in the CDR3. After removal of 1 base from V and 2 bases from J, the junction contained 1 base not matched to a gene. The CDR3 spells CASSLGTGGQETQYF. Written as DNA, the CDR3 is TGTGCCAGCAGCTTAGGGACAGGGGGTCAAGAGACCCAGTACTTC.

The genes are TRBV6-1 and TRBJ2-1, with D perhaps TRBD1 (6 bases). This CDR3 is 15 amino acids long. Germline V gene sequence: CDR1 MNHNS, CDR2 SASEGT. V was shortened by 2 bases and J by 1 base, with 9 bases between the two germline ends. The CDR3 coding sequence is TGTGCCAGCAGTGAACTCGACAGGTCCTACAATGAGCAGTTCTTC. It is translated as CASSELDRSYNEQFF.

The chain has TRBV19 and TRBJ2-7, with D maybe TRBD1 (6 bases). The length of the CDR3 is 14 residues. Trimming took off 3 bases at V and 3 bases at J, with 12 bases between the two ends. Germline V lookup: CDR1 LNHDA, CDR2 SQIVND (reference sequence). The CDR3 nucleotides are TGTGCCAGTAGTATTACAGGGTCCGGCTACGAGCAGTACTTC. The encoded protein is CASSITGSGYEQYF.

The chain joins TRBV7-6 to TRBJ2-2, with a weak D call TRBD2 (5 bases). This CDR3 contains 13 residues. CDR1 is SGHVS, CDR2 FNYEAQ, per germline. V lost 2 bases, J lost 4 bases, and 5 bases lay in between. The CDR3 protein is CASSLSGTGELFF. The CDR3 DNA reads as TGTGCCAGCAGCTTAAGCGGCACCGGGGAGCTGTTTTTT.

The rearrangement links TRBV19 to TRBJ2-1; tentatively, D is TRBD1 (6 bases). CDR3 length equals 14 residues. V was clipped by 5 bases and J by 9 bases, with 17 bases between them. Germline values: CDR1 LNHDA, CDR2 SQIVND (reference sequence). The CDR3 DNA sequence: TGTGCCAGTAGTCCTAGGACAGACACGGGTGAGCAGTTCTTC. As protein: CASSPRTDTGEQFF.

J is TRBJ2-3 and V is TRBV11-2, with 7 nucleotides matching TRBD2. CDR3 length: 16 residues. Germline lookup yields CDR1 SGHAT and CDR2 FQNNGV. V lost 0 bases and J lost 3; bases outside the gene matches: 6. The CDR3 DNA is TGTGCCAGCAGCTTAGATGCGGGAGAGGCGACAGATACGCAGTATTTT. Its translation: CASSLDAGEATDTQYF.

With respect to this clone: Mismatch with germline at one junction end may stem from a read error. The chain uses TRBV7-7 and TRBJ2-5; TRBD2 is a possible D gene (5 bases). The CDR3 loop spans 14 amino acids. CDR1 and CDR2 from the germline V gene are SSHAT and FNYEAQ (reference sequence). Written as DNA, the CDR3 is TGTGCTAGCAGCTTACTCGCGGGTGTGGAGACCCAGTACTTC. Protein sequence: CASSLLAGVETQYF.

The gene calls are TRBV10-3 and TRBJ2-2, with D maybe TRBD1 (5 bases). The CDR3 sequence is 13 residues long. With 9 bases removed from V and 3 bases from J, the gap between germline ends came to 11 bases. Germline V gives CDR1 ENHRY, CDR2 SYGVKD. In DNA, the CDR3 is TGTGCCATGAGAGCAGGGCACACCGGGGAGCTGTTTTTT. Amino acids: CAMRAGHTGELFF.

This clone was detected only once. This chain connects TRBV5-1 to TRBJ1-1, with D tentatively TRBD1 (6 bases). V lost 4 bases, J lost 5 bases, and 9 bases lay in between. CDR1 is SGHRS and CDR2 is YFSETQ in the germline V gene. The CDR3 has 12 residues. CDR3 DNA: TGCGCCAGCAGCCTCACAGGGACTGAAGCTTTCTTT. Protein product: CASSLTGTEAFF. Together with reference TRBV5-1 and TRBJ1-1, the CDR3 gives the full variable domain: KAGVTQTPRYLIKTRGQQVTLSCSPISGHRSVSWYQQTPGQGLQFLFEYFSETQRNKGNFPGRFSGRQFSNSRSEMNVSTLELGDSALYLCASSLTGTEAFFGQGTRLTVV.

The chain joins TRBV7-9 to TRBJ2-1; 10 nucleotides agree with TRBD2. Germline lookup yields CDR1 SEHNR and CDR2 FQNEAQ (reference sequence). This CDR3 region has 13 residues. V shed 6 bases and J 9 bases; nucleotides not matched to a gene: 5. The CDR3 coding sequence is TGTGCCAGCAGTTTTAGGACTAGCGGTGAGCAGTTCTTC. Protein: CASSFRTSGEQFF.